This T cell receptor beta chain derives from a study of shared clonotypes between healthy human individuals (dated by TCRdb to 2018 to 2020). For the study in its entirety: Two women and three men aged 18 to 49 years were included in the cohort. Per donor, three plates each were used for CD4 naive and CD4 memory, two for CD8 naive, and one for CD8 memory. The study deeply sequenced blood TCR repertoires of several healthy adults to estimate repertoire size and the extent of clonotype sharing between individuals. Libraries were prepared and TCR repertoires were sequenced by different laboratories using diverse techniques, in order to increase sequencing depth and limit assay-specific biases. Between about 0.9 and 10 billion PBMCs per donor were obtained by leukapheresis.

TCR CDR3 regions were amplified from genomic DNA by multiplex PCR using the deep immunoSEQ assay. Extracted genomic DNA from each cell subset was spread evenly across all wells of several immunoSEQ 96-well plates, with each plate serving as a replicate. For sorted subsets, around 200 ng genomic DNA, equal to 30,000 or so T cell genomes, was loaded into each replicate PCR. Purified libraries were quantified with a Qubit 3.0 fluorometer, sized on a Bioanalyzer 2100, and re-quantified with the KAPA Library Quantification kit. Every immunoSEQ 96-well plate was sequenced on a dedicated single-read 150-cycle Illumina NextSeq 550 flow cell. Turning to the authors' computational methods: Because the immunoSEQ output held only junctional sequences and lacked quality scores, the filtering could not match the filtering applied to full-length reads. To assign V/J genes and CDR3, sequences were annotated against IMGT germline references using PyIR, a Python wrapper for IgBLAST v1.9. Reads were filtered out if the reads had weak V/J assignments (E-value above 1e-6), no CDR3, stop codons, out-of-frame junctions, or ambiguous translated residues. V3J clonotypes were defined as sequences sharing the same inferred V gene, J gene, and CDR3 amino acid sequence. The percentage overlap between two repertoires was calculated by dividing the number of shared unique clonotypes by the size of the smaller repertoire. Repertoire richness was assessed with RTK rarefaction, the Chao1 estimator, and Recon v2.1 estimates of unobserved clonotypes. Generation probabilities for all TCRbeta clonotypes obtained by the gDNA method from four donors were computed using OLGA. Held by TCRdb, this immuneACCESS table contains in-frame sequences only and omits some clones. Under half of the omission traces to an unresolved V gene where checked; the cause of the rest is unknown. That table gives V, J and clone size, and the DNA gave D and trimming. For this sample the table gives roughly 2,000,000 clones, of which 90% to 95% were detected only once. The ten largest clones take up about 1.7% of the sample.

CD8 naive samples consisted of CD45RO-negative cells that were positively selected for CCR7, yielding a CD45RA+CCR7+ population without TemRA cells. The donors were healthy, HIV-negative adults who had no recently reported acute infections or vaccinations. All donors were Caucasian adults living in Nashville, Tennessee, USA. Blood was collected by leukapheresis, and PBMCs were isolated by Ficoll-Histopaque density gradient centrifugation and then cryopreserved in liquid nitrogen vapor phase. Analytical flow cytometry was used to check the purity and quantity of every magnetically sorted T cell population. Each sorted fraction had its genomic DNA isolated and then quantified by UV absorbance on a Nanodrop 2000c. The investigation overall reported the following: Sampling was restricted to blood, and TCR repertoires in tissues likely differ from the TCR repertoires found in blood. Naive subsets generally had larger estimated clonotype richness than memory subsets did. When several donors were compared, the shared fraction of clonotypes was around 5% for naive CD4, about 4% for naive CD8, 2.3% for memory CD4, and 0.4% for memory CD8. Even with the large sequencing depth, rarefaction of the sorted-subset datasets indicated that sequencing was incomplete. Based on pairwise subsampling, the degree of clonotype sharing among donors was expected to be affected by sequencing depth. The genetic and exposure-history diversity represented was limited by the small number of donors. Compared with non-shared clonotypes, clonotypes shared by all four sorted-subset donors had higher generation probabilities.

Counted from cysteine to phenylalanine, this CDR3 has 12 amino acids. The CDR3 DNA has 36 bases and is translated from base 1. V is pruned by 8 bases and J by 7 bases, leaving 7 bases of the junction without a gene match. Reading the germline V gene gives CDR1 MDHEN and CDR2 SYDVKM. In regard to this clone: Its binding antigen is unknown. The input lacks base qualities; no much larger clone sits a single base away.

The chain joins TRBV28 to TRBJ2-7, and 8 junctional nucleotides match TRBD1. This receptor was obtained from a man between 18 and 35 years old in good health. Some clones in this sample may be carry-over from other donors' samples. Material for sequencing was naive CD8+ T cells from PBMCs. According to the study, the label for this sample's cell subset or site signals: CD45RA+CCR7+. The CDR3 corresponds to CASGTGLLEQYF. The DNA sequence reads TGTGCCAGCGGGACAGGTCTCTTAGAGCAGTACTTC.